The rows below give T cell receptor beta chains drawn from one sample of a study of radiation and T cells in renal cell carcinoma. Assay used: immunoSEQ multiplex PCR; TCRdb lists only in-frame clones, some missing. The profile shows about 130,000 clones, approximately 85% of them singletons. The starting material was blood, obtained from a patient whose treatment included radiotherapy and nephrectomy. All receptors come from a man in his fifties or sixties with renal cell carcinoma. Both conserved end residues are part of each CDR3.

J | V | CDR3
TRBJ1-2 | TRBV7-2 | CASTLGQGNYGYTF
TRBJ2-7 | TRBV5-1 | CASSRGTSGAYEQYF
TRBJ1-5 | TRBV19 | CASRKNEGGNQPQHF
TRBJ2-2 | TRBV5-1 | CASSQERVGGRLGELFF
TRBJ2-3 | TRBV5-1 | CASSLGQAADTQYF
TRBJ2-1 | TRBV5-4 | CASSLTGSNEQFF
TRBJ2-1 | TRBV19 | CASSIVAGPYNEQFF
TRBJ2-1 | TRBV7-9 | CASTIPLGEGNEQFF
TRBJ2-2 | TRBV6-5 | CASSRTIDPGELFF
TRBJ2-7 | TRBV7-2 | CASSFSSLDPSYEQYF
TRBJ2-3 | TRBV27 | CASSFSGASTDTQYF
TRBJ1-1 | TRBV6-4 | CASYENTEAFF
TRBJ2-1 | TRBV7-8 | CASSFDRGNEQFF
TRBJ1-3 | TRBV30 | CAWSPSGNTIYF
TRBJ2-3 | TRBV11-2 | CASSGRTDTQYF
TRBJ1-1 | TRBV28 | CASSSIGQGNTEAFF
TRBJ1-3 | TRBV29-1 | CSVVEGELAGNTIYF